These T cell receptor beta chains were read from a single sample in a study of T cell responses to AZD1222 COVID-19 vaccine. Profiling relied on immunoSEQ multiplex PCR, and the TCRdb table lists in-frame clones only, not all of them. The sample has roughly 81,000 clones, about 86% seen once. The material sequenced was peripheral blood, taken on day 0 of AZD1222 vaccination. These receptors were obtained from an adult in good health. CDR3s include the opening cysteine and the closing phenylalanine or tryptophan.

v_gene | CDR3aa
TRBV15 | CATSRDTGTGEKLFF
TRBV5-1 | CASSYGQGASGYTF
TRBV9 | CASADGLAGGLGETQYF
TRBV6-5 | CASSYSSGDWGAEAFF
TRBV3-1/TRBV3-2 | CASSQVGMGGYTF
TRBV10-3 | CAIRASGGGSNEQFF
TRBV5-1 | CASSFTPGAGAGNTIYF
TRBV7-9 | CASSLIVGTNYEQYF
TRBV28 | CASSTLRTGELFF
TRBV18 | CASSLADRGPGYTF
TRBV5-4 | CASSSDREMTYEQYF
TRBV4-1 | CASSPWTSGRPDTQYF
TRBV19 | CASSMRQTNTEAFF
TRBV29-1 | CSVEVGRAQYF
TRBV7-2 | CASSLPLAGGPNAGELFF
TRBV6-2/TRBV6-3 | CASSWGGSNQPQHF
TRBV2 | CASKGGAYSGNTIYF
TRBV11-2 | CASSLGRNTEAFF
TRBV18 | CASSAGQGNSPLHF
TRBV6-5 | CASSPNGDTEAFF
TRBV28 | CASRKQGSTYEQYF
TRBV7-2 | CASSFGLAGVGYEQFF
TRBV19 | CASSLTGTGSGSPLHF
TRBV2 | CASSEQSHGYTF
TRBV24-1 | CATSDGGSPTYEQYF
TRBV5-1 | CASSLAQTRAETQYF
TRBV21-1 | CASSKEGTDTQYF
TRBV11-3 | CASSSRTGVEQFF
TRBV27 | CASSFGLAGGGVEQFF